A single sample gave rise to the 5 T cell receptor beta chains below, sequenced in a study of Graves' ophthalmopathy and Graves' hyperthyroidism. TCR beta CDR3 regions were amplified from RNA transcripts. The first round was an RT-PCR with HTBI primers, and the second round was a multiplex PCR. Using its own MiXCR run on the multiplex PCR reads, TCRdb lists one record per CDR3 protein. The data show almost 750,000 distinct CDR3 sequences, with 35% to 50% seen just once and roughly 45% held by the top ten. The sequencing input was peripheral blood. These receptors were obtained from an adult man with Graves' ophthalmopathy.

This clonotype was counted at least ten times. The chain employs TRBV7-9 and TRBJ1-5, with TRBD1 matching 8 bases. The CDR3 has 15 residues. Germline V gene sequence: CDR1 SEHNR, CDR2 FQNEAQ (reference sequence). Losses at the gene ends were 5 bases for V and 3 bases for J; bases not matched to a gene: 6. The CDR3 protein is CASSVGQGFNQPQHF. The CDR3 DNA reads as TGTGCCAGCAGCGTTGGACAGGGCTTCAATCAGCCCCAGCATTTT. Combining the CDR3 with reference TRBV7-9 and TRBJ1-5 gives the whole variable domain DTGVSQNPRHKITKRGQNVTFRCDPISEHNRLYWYRQTLGQGPEFLTYFQNEAQLEKSRLLSDRFSAERPKGSFSTLEIQRTEQGDSAMYLCASSVGQGFNQPQHFGDGTRLSIL.

The CDR3 bases are TGCGCCAGCAGCCAAGAGACAGGGTGGGGAGAGACCCAGTACTTC. Its protein product is CASSQETGWGETQYF. The V gene is TRBV4-1, the J gene TRBJ2-7; 7 bases align to TRBD1. Matching the DNA end better, TRBJ2-5 makes the J call doubtful. This CDR3 region has 15 residues. Germline CDR1 reads MGHRA; CDR2 reads YSYEKL.

There are many counts of this clonotype. This chain uses TRBV11-2 with TRBJ2-5; possibly TRBD2 for D (5 bases). The CDR3 is made up of 15 amino acids. Germline V gene data show CDR1 as SGHAT and CDR2 as FQNNGV. V was trimmed by 5 bases and J by 7 bases, leaving 20 bases between them. The chain's CDR3 is CASSQLGGVSATQYF. The DNA of the CDR3 is TGTGCCAGCAGCCAGTTAGGAGGCGTAAGTGCGACCCAGTACTTC.

The V call is TRBV5-8, the J call TRBJ1-4, with TRBD1 matching 7 bases. This CDR3 contains 14 residues. The V segment lost 7 bases and the J segment 4 bases; nucleotides outside the gene matches: 7. CDR1 is SGHTS, CDR2 YDEGEE, per germline. The CDR3 sequence: CASGTTGLNEKLFF. CDR3 DNA sequence: TGTGCCAGCGGCACGACAGGGCTTAATGAAAAACTGTTTTTT.

This clonotype has a handful of counts. This chain connects TRBV7-9 to TRBJ2-5, with 8 bases identical to TRBD2. Germline V gene sequence: CDR1 SEHNR, CDR2 FQNEAQ (reference sequence). Trimming removed 6 bases from V and 5 bases from J; junction bases left unmatched: 14. The CDR3 spans 16 residues. The CDR3 here is CASSYPEGTRSETQYF. CDR3 DNA sequence: TGTGCCAGCAGTTACCCGGAAGGGACTAGATCGGAGACCCAGTACTTC.